This passage covers 29 T cell receptor beta chains from one sample sequenced in a study of blood T cells in healthy people across ages. The use of a sample-barcoded 5' primer and a J-beta primer mix characterized a second PCR of roughly 6 to 11 cycles. MiXCR, applied by TCRdb to the 5' RACE reads, yields one record per CDR3 protein. The data show 540,000 or so distinct CDR3 sequences, 45% to 55% seen once. Input material: blood. The source is a man aged 80 or over in good health.

The chain uses TRBV4-3 and TRBJ1-1, with D perhaps matching TRBD1 (5 bases). Germline values: CDR1 LGHNA, CDR2 YSLEER. This CDR3 spans 13 amino acids. Deletions cut 0 bases from V and 8 bases from J, with 10 bases between. DNA of the CDR3: TGCGCCAGCAGCCAAGATCCGGGGCGGGAAGCTTTCTTT. This translates into CASSQDPGREAFF.

This clonotype was detected only once. One junction end disagrees with the germline gene, perhaps due to a read error. This chain joins TRBV28 and TRBJ2-5; possible D gene TRBD2, 5 bases. CDR1 and CDR2 (germline): MDHEN, SYDVKM. The length of the CDR3 is 13 residues. The CDR3 region has the DNA TGTGCCAGCAGACAAGCGGACCAAGAGACCCGGTACTTC. Translation: CASRQADQETRYF. The full variable domain, with the rest looked up from reference TRBV28 and TRBJ2-5, is DVKVTQSSRYLVKRTGEKVFLECVQDMDHENMFWYRQDPGLGLRLIYFSYDVKMKEKGDIPEGYSVSREKKERFSLILESASTNQTSMYLCASRQADQETRYFGPGTRLLVL.

This clonotype was observed a handful of times. The J gene is TRBJ2-1, the V gene TRBV20-1, with 11 bases lining up with TRBD2. CDR1 and CDR2 from the germline V gene are DFQATT and SNEGSKA (reference sequence). The CDR3 sequence is 15 residues long. The junction had 12 bases not matched to a gene; V was cut back by 6 bases and J by 8 bases. The DNA for the CDR3 is TGCAGTGCGGCCGGGACTAGCGGTCCAAGGGATGAGCAGTTCTTC. Translating it yields CSAAGTSGPRDEQFF.

A few counts support this clonotype. V usage is TRBV18 and J usage is TRBJ2-7, with 9 bases identical to TRBD1. Germline CDR1 reads KGHSH; CDR2 reads LQKENI. CDR3 size: 14 residues. V shed 5 bases and J 3 bases; nucleotides not matched to a gene: 5. The CDR3 nucleotides are TGTGCCAGCTCAGGCCCGACAGGGGGCTACGAGCAGTACTTC. This sequence encodes CASSGPTGGYEQYF. Variable domain in full (rest from reference TRBV18 and TRBJ2-7): NAGVMQNPRHLVRRRGQEARLRCSPMKGHSHVYWYRQLPEEGLKFMVYLQKENIIDESGMPKERFSAEFPKEGPSILRIQQVVRGDSAAYFCASSGPTGGYEQYFGPGTRLTVT.

The chain combines TRBV20-1 with TRBJ2-7; 8 bases align to TRBD2. This CDR3 has 14 residues. Germline V gene lookup returns CDR1 DFQATT and CDR2 SNEGSKA (reference sequence). V was clipped by 0 bases and J by 3 bases; unmatched bases: 4. The CDR3 region is CSARDLAGFYEQYF. The CDR3, as DNA: TGCAGTGCTAGAGATTTAGCGGGATTCTACGAGCAGTACTTC.

This clonotype has just a few counts. The chain is built from TRBV5-1 and TRBJ2-1; D is ambiguous. Germline lookup yields CDR1 SGHRS and CDR2 YFSETQ. The CDR3 has 15 amino acids. Trimming left V 0 bases short and J 6 bases short, with 13 bases between. CDR3 amino acids: CASSLELASANEQFF. CDR3 sequence (DNA): TGCGCCAGCAGCTTGGAGCTGGCTTCAGCCAATGAGCAGTTCTTC.

With respect to this clonotype: Relative to the germline gene, one junction end is altered; a read error may explain this. The J gene is TRBJ1-1, the V gene TRBV6-5; D ambiguous. Per germline, CDR1 MNHEY and CDR2 SVGAGI. The CDR3 length is 13 residues. The CDR3 protein is CASSDSIGHEAFF. The DNA of the CDR3 is TGTGCCAGCAGTGACTCGATCGGTCATGAAGCTTTCTTT.

The chain recombines TRBV30 with TRBJ2-7; 7 positions match TRBD1. The CDR3 extends over 12 amino acids. After removal of 5 bases from V and 3 bases from J, the junction contained 4 bases not matched to a gene. Germline CDR1 GTSNPN, CDR2 SVGIG (reference sequence). The CDR3 spells CAWQNRGYEQYF. For the CDR3, the DNA is TGTGCCTGGCAAAACAGGGGCTACGAGCAGTACTTC.

This clonotype was counted a few times. The chain combines TRBV20-1 with TRBJ2-3; D perhaps matches TRBD1 (5 bases). Germline-derived CDR1 and CDR2 are DFQATT and SNEGSKA (reference sequence). The CDR3 covers 14 residues. Trimming stripped 3 bases from V and 2 bases from J, with 12 bases between. The CDR3 sequence is CSASRGPSTDTQYF. The CDR3 region has the DNA TGCAGTGCTAGTAGGGGTCCTTCCACAGATACGCAGTATTTT.

This chain uses TRBV28 with TRBJ1-5; D call uncertain. V was pared by 9 bases and J by 4 bases, with 16 bases between. This CDR3 comprises 14 residues. Germline V CDR1 and CDR2: MDHEN, SYDVKM. The CDR3 is CASTSAIANQPQHF. The CDR3 coding sequence is TGTGCCAGTACCTCCGCAATTGCTAATCAGCCCCAGCATTTT.

J is TRBJ2-4 and V is TRBV28, with D tentatively TRBD1 (6 bases). The CDR3 has 15 residues. The germline gives CDR1 MDHEN, CDR2 SYDVKM. Trimming took 2 bases from V and 7 from J, leaving 15 bases between them. CDR3 in DNA: TGTGCCAGCAGTTTAGGGGGCGGCAGGGCGAACATTCAGTACTTC. It yields the protein CASSLGGGRANIQYF. The full variable domain, with the rest looked up from reference TRBV28 and TRBJ2-4, is DVKVTQSSRYLVKRTGEKVFLECVQDMDHENMFWYRQDPGLGLRLIYFSYDVKMKEKGDIPEGYSVSREKKERFSLILESASTNQTSMYLCASSLGGGRANIQYFGAGTRLSVL.

The chain couples TRBV29-1 to TRBJ1-1; D possibly corresponds to TRBD1 (5 bases). This CDR3 is 12 amino acids long. Trimming cost V 8 bases and J 3 bases, with 13 bases left between them. Germline V gene sequence: CDR1 SQVTM, CDR2 ANQGSEA. The CDR3, as DNA: TGCAGCACTGGGACGGGTGACACTGAAGCTTTCTTT. Its protein product is CSTGTGDTEAFF.

The rearrangement links TRBV7-2 to TRBJ2-1; TRBD2 agrees at 7 bases. V was clipped by 5 bases and J by 15 bases; unmatched bases: 13. Germline V lookup: CDR1 SGHTA, CDR2 FQGNSA. The CDR3 sequence is 13 residues long. CDR3 region: CASSRTSEPTRFF. The CDR3 coding sequence is TGTGCCAGCAGCCGGACTAGTGAGCCCACCCGGTTCTTC.

This chain uses TRBV28 with TRBJ2-1; D perhaps matches TRBD1 (6 bases). Germline-derived CDR1 and CDR2 are MDHEN and SYDVKM. V was pared by 1 base and J by 6 bases, with 13 bases between. This CDR3 region has 15 residues. CDR3 amino acids: CASSLFGRGSNEQFF. CDR3 coding DNA: TGTGCCAGCAGTTTATTCGGCAGGGGTAGCAATGAGCAGTTCTTC.

The rearrangement joins TRBV12-3 or TRBV12-4 to TRBJ2-1; maybe TRBD1 (5 bases). There are 14 residues in the CDR3. V was pared by 7 bases and J by 12 bases, with 22 bases between. CDR3: CASTPGAASGWQFF. The CDR3 DNA reads as TGTGCCAGCACCCCTGGGGCAGCTAGTGGTTGGCAGTTCTTC.

This clonotype was counted at least ten times. The V and J genes are TRBV6-6 and TRBJ2-7, with 11 bases lining up with TRBD2. V gave up 7 bases and J gave up 7 bases; unmatched junction bases: 18. This CDR3 region has 17 residues. The germline CDR1 and CDR2 sequences are MNHNY and SVGAGI (reference sequence). CDR3 coding DNA: TGTGCCAGCACCAACACCGCCATAGCGGGAGGGCCTAATGAGCAGTACTTC. Protein sequence: CASTNTAIAGGPNEQYF.

The rearrangement links TRBV6-5 to TRBJ2-1, with 8 bases fitting TRBD2. Germline V CDR1 and CDR2: MNHEY, SVGAGI. J lost 5 bases, V lost 2 bases, and 5 bases had no gene match. The CDR3 consists of 15 residues. The CDR3: CASSYLSGSNNEQFF. DNA of the CDR3: TGTGCCAGCAGTTACCTGAGCGGGAGTAACAATGAGCAGTTCTTC.

The table lists this clonotype with a few counts. The rearrangement joins TRBV5-6 to TRBJ2-7; unclear D gene. This CDR3 is built from 14 residues. CDR1 is SGHDT, CDR2 YYEEEE, per germline. The V gene lost 4 bases and the J gene lost 0 bases, with 11 bases spanning the gap. The CDR3 reads CASSARSGSYEQYF. CDR3 nucleotides: TGTGCCAGCAGCGCCAGATCCGGCTCCTACGAGCAGTACTTC.

The rearrangement joins TRBV5-1 to TRBJ2-7; 7 bases match TRBD1. The CDR3 has 14 amino acids. Looked up from germline, CDR1 is SGHRS and CDR2 is YFSETQ. V trimming: 0 bases; J trimming: 3 bases; junction bases outside the gene matches: 3. The DNA for the CDR3 is TGCGCCAGCAGCTTGGAGGGACAGTACTACGAGCAGTACTTC. This codes for CASSLEGQYYEQYF.

This clonotype was detected many times. A much larger clone differs by one base, so this may be a read error. This rearrangement joins TRBV5-1 to TRBJ2-1, with a possible D match to TRBD2 (5 bases). Per the germline V gene, CDR1 is SGHRS and CDR2 is YFSETQ. The CDR3 totals 14 residues. Trimming removed 4 bases from V and 4 bases from J, with 12 bases in between. CDR3 nucleotide sequence: TGCGCCAGCAGCGCCTGGAGCGGATACAATGAGCAGTTCTTC. It encodes CASSAWSGYNEQFF.

The chain couples TRBV20-1 to TRBJ1-2; D gene unclear. V lost 3 bases and J lost 4, with 12 bases in between. Germline CDR1 and CDR2: DFQATT and SNEGSKA (reference sequence). The length of the CDR3 is 13 residues. CDR3 bases: TGCAGTGCTAGCTTTGGGCGATTCTATGGCTACACCTTC. This codes for CSASFGRFYGYTF.

CDR3 in DNA: TGTGCCAGCAGCTTTTCGGAAAGGGTGGGTGAGCAGTTCTTC. Its translation is CASSFSERVGEQFF. The chain has TRBV11-2 and TRBJ2-1; D unclear. CDR3 length: 14 amino acids. The V and J ends lost 3 bases and 9 bases respectively, with 15 bases between them. Germline CDR1 reads SGHAT; CDR2 reads FQNNGV.

The V and J genes are TRBV3-1 and TRBJ1-1; D remains ambiguous. Germline V lookup: CDR1 LGHDT, CDR2 YNNKEL (reference sequence). The CDR3 totals 13 residues. Trimming took off 1 base at V and 4 bases at J, with 7 bases between the two ends. The CDR3 here is CASSQGWSTEAFF. CDR3 sequence (DNA): TGTGCCAGCAGCCAAGGATGGAGCACTGAAGCTTTCTTT. Combining the CDR3 with reference TRBV3-1 and TRBJ1-1 gives the whole variable domain DTAVSQTPKYLVTQMGNDKSIKCEQNLGHDTMYWYKQDSKKFLKIMFSYNNKELIINETVPNRFSPKSPDKAHLNLHINSLELGDSAVYFCASSQGWSTEAFFGQGTRLTVV.

This clonotype was seen only a few times. The gene calls are TRBV3-1 and TRBJ2-5; possibly TRBD2 for D (5 bases). Germline V gene data show CDR1 as LGHDT and CDR2 as YNNKEL (reference sequence). V was pared by 2 bases and J by 10 bases, with 8 bases between. The length of the CDR3 is 11 residues. CDR3 DNA sequence: TGTGCCAGCAGCCAACAAGCGGACCAGTACTTC. As protein: CASSQQADQYF.

This clonotype was counted a few times. The chain uses TRBV6-2 or TRBV6-3 and TRBJ2-5; D call uncertain. CDR1 is MNHEY, CDR2 SVGEGT, per germline. Trimming left V 6 bases short and J 2 bases short, with 10 bases between. This CDR3 contains 13 residues. As DNA, the CDR3 is TGTGCCAGCAGAATGGACGGACAAGAGACCCAGTACTTC. Encoded protein: CASRMDGQETQYF.

Regarding this clonotype: A much larger clone sits a single nucleotide away, making a read error possible. The CDR3: CASSYLGFRDNEMGYTF. In nucleotides, the CDR3 is TGTGCCAGCAGTTACTTAGGATTCCGGGACAACGAAATGGGCTACACCTTC. The chain is built from TRBV6-6 and TRBJ1-2; D is perhaps TRBD1 (6 bases). Trimming pared 1 base from V and 8 bases from J, leaving 23 bases between. This CDR3 is 17 amino acids long. Germline V gene lookup returns CDR1 MNHNY and CDR2 SVGAGI (reference sequence).

The gene calls are TRBV12-3 or TRBV12-4 and TRBJ2-1; D not resolved. V lost 2 bases to trimming and J lost 8 bases, with 7 bases between them. The CDR3 covers 12 residues. In DNA, the CDR3 is TGTGCCAGCAGTTTATGGCAGCATGAGCAGTTCTTC. Translated: CASSLWQHEQFF.

This clonotype has a single count. The chain uses TRBV7-2 and TRBJ2-7; 12 nucleotides align to TRBD2. V was clipped by 5 bases and J by 4 bases; unmatched bases: 6. CDR1 and CDR2 (germline): SGHTA, FQGNSA. The CDR3 length is 15 residues. CDR3 DNA sequence: TGTGCCAGCAGCCAGACTAGCGGGAGACAATACGAGCAGTACTTC. It specifies CASSQTSGRQYEQYF.

V and J are TRBV27 and TRBJ2-7; D possibly matches TRBD1 or TRBD2 (5 bases each). The end of the DNA aligns better with TRBJ2-5, so the J call may be wrong. The V gene's germline CDR1 is MNHEY and CDR2 SMNVEV (reference sequence). This CDR3 has 15 residues. DNA for the CDR3: TGTGCCAGCAGTCTAACGGGGACGGCTGGGGAGACCCAGTACTTC. It translates to CASSLTGTAGETQYF.